The T cell receptor (beta chain) described here comes from a study of CXCR3-negative and CXCR3-positive naive CD8 T cells. Study findings and constraints: For memory CD8+ cells diversity was much lower, but both naive subsets had comparably high diversity. Compared with CXCR3-negative naive cells, CXCR3-positive naive cells showed more hydrophobic TRB CDR3s.

Germline lookup yields CDR1 SQVTM and CDR2 ANQGSEA. This CDR3 contains 17 residues. Details on this clonotype: The antigen remains unidentified.

The libraries of TRB cDNA were constructed through 5' RACE using UMI labels. TCRdb re-called the 5' RACE reads and catalogs CDR3 proteins one per entry, DNA excluded. Its table lists tens of thousands of distinct CDR3 sequences. Sequenced input: naive CXCR3+ CD8+ T cells from blood. The subset: CD45RO-CCR7+CD27+CD95- naive CD8+ T cells expressing CXCR3 (TNR3+). The sequence derives from a human donor in good health. Some clones in this sample may be carry-over from other donors' samples. This chain joins TRBV29-1 and TRBJ2-1; TCRdb names TRBD2, which stays unverified in the absence of DNA. The CDR3 sequence is CSVDLAGSLSSYNEQFF.